The 11 T cell receptor beta chains below come from one sample, sequenced in a study of T cells in Graves' hyperthyroidism and ophthalmopathy. TCR beta CDR3 regions were amplified from RNA transcripts. The HTBI primer set was used in a first-round RT-PCR of the TCR CDR3. From the multiplex PCR reads, TCRdb called clonotypes with MiXCR, one entry per CDR3 protein. The sample shows around 500,000 distinct CDR3 sequences, roughly 22% of them seen only once. The sequenced sample consisted of blood. The receptors originated from a woman in her sixties or seventies with Graves' ophthalmopathy.

This clonotype has just a few counts. The rearrangement uses TRBV7-9 and TRBJ2-4, with a weak D call TRBD1 (5 bases). CDR3 length: 20 residues. Germline V gene data show CDR1 as SEHNR and CDR2 as FQNEAQ (reference sequence). V lost 1 base, J lost 2 bases, and 24 bases lay in between. The DNA of the CDR3 is TGTGCCAGCAGCTTAGTCTCCGTACCGCAGGGCTCCAGGACCAAAAACATTCAGTACTTC. Amino acids: CASSLVSVPQGSRTKNIQYF.

The V and J genes are TRBV7-3 and TRBJ1-1; D is ambiguous. CDR1 SGHTA and CDR2 FQGTGA come from the germline V gene. CDR3 length: 15 amino acids. Trimming cost V 5 bases and J 5 bases, with 18 bases left between them. The CDR3 loop reads CASSPQPTLRTEAFF. As DNA, the CDR3 is TGTGCCAGCAGCCCCCAACCGACTTTACGGACTGAAGCTTTCTTT. The entire variable domain, with the rest obtained from reference TRBV7-3 and TRBJ1-1, is as follows: GAGVSQTPSNKVTEKGKYVELRCDPISGHTALYWYRQSLGQGPEFLIYFQGTGAADDSGLPNDRFFAVRPEGSVSTLKIQRTERGDSAVYLCASSPQPTLRTEAFFGQGTRLTVV.

In its sample, this clonotype was seen a few times. This chain connects TRBV10-2 to TRBJ2-2, with TRBD2 matching over 9 bases. Looked up from germline, CDR1 is WSHSY and CDR2 is SAAADI. The CDR3 extends over 15 amino acids. Unmatched junction bases numbered 6, after V lost 3 bases and J lost 7 bases. CDR3 nucleotide sequence: TGCGCCAGCAGTGAAACTAGCGGGTCAAGCGGGGAGCTGTTTTTT. It specifies CASSETSGSSGELFF.

This chain links TRBV7-9 with TRBJ1-3; D uncertain. Germline assignment: CDR1 SEHNR and CDR2 FQNEAQ (reference sequence). The V and J ends lost 3 bases and 3 bases respectively, with 9 bases between them. The CDR3 runs to 14 residues. The CDR3 protein is CASSLAALGNTIYF. The CDR3 coding sequence is TGTGCCAGCAGCTTGGCCGCACTTGGAAACACCATATATTTT.

This clonotype occurred many times. The chain combines TRBV2 with TRBJ2-1; 8 positions match TRBD1. The CDR3 spans 15 residues. V lost 4 bases, J lost 5 bases, and 7 bases stayed unmatched. Germline V CDR1 and CDR2: SNHLY, FYNNEI. The chain's CDR3 is CASSVGQGGNNEQFF. In DNA form, the CDR3 reads TGTGCCAGCAGTGTTGGACAGGGTGGGAACAATGAGCAGTTCTTC.

The chain carries TRBV30 and TRBJ1-2; 10 nucleotides agree with TRBD1. The V gene end was trimmed by 1 base and the J gene end by 4 bases; junction bases not matched to a gene: 0. This CDR3 contains 13 residues. Germline V gives CDR1 GTSNPN, CDR2 SVGIG (reference sequence). In nucleotides, the CDR3 is TGTGCCTGGAGTGGGACAGGGGGCTATGGCTACACCTTC. Protein sequence: CAWSGTGGYGYTF. The complete variable domain, with remaining parts taken from reference TRBV30 and TRBJ1-2, reads SQTIHQWPATLVQPVGSPLSLECTVEGTSNPNLYWYRQAAGRGLQLLFYSVGIGQISSEVPQNLSASRPQDRQFILSSKKLLLSDSGFYLCAWSGTGGYGYTFGSGTRLTVV.

The V call is TRBV10-3, the J call TRBJ2-3, with D perhaps TRBD2 (6 bases). CDR1 and CDR2 from the germline V gene are ENHRY and SYGVKD. The CDR3 contains 16 residues. Trimming took off 0 bases at V and 5 bases at J, with 15 bases between the two ends. The CDR3 spells CAISESWAGWEDTQYF. The CDR3 DNA sequence: TGTGCCATCAGTGAGTCGTGGGCGGGATGGGAAGATACGCAGTATTTT.

In this sample, this clonotype turned up a few times. The CDR3 loop is CASRPAFGRELTDTQYF. In DNA, the CDR3 is TGTGCCAGCAGACCAGCCTTCGGGCGGGAGTTGACAGATACGCAGTATTTT. The V and J genes are TRBV6-1 and TRBJ2-3, with 7 bases matching TRBD2. CDR3 length: 17 amino acids. V was clipped by 6 bases and J by 3 bases; unmatched bases: 15. Per the germline V gene, CDR1 is MNHNS and CDR2 is SASEGT.

This clonotype was recorded many times. The chain employs TRBV30 and TRBJ1-5; the D gene is possibly TRBD1 (5 bases). Per germline, CDR1 GTSNPN and CDR2 SVGIG (reference sequence). This CDR3 comprises 14 residues. V lost 0 bases, J lost 11 bases, and 17 bases lay in between. CDR3 nucleotide sequence: TGTGCCTGGAGTGTTGGCAGTTATGTGGGGGCCCAGCATTTT. Translated: CAWSVGSYVGAQHF.

The rearrangement uses TRBV7-9 and TRBJ2-1; 11 nucleotides match TRBD2. CDR3 size: 18 residues. Trimming removed 1 base from V and 6 bases from J; junction bases left unmatched: 11. Germline V gene lookup returns CDR1 SEHNR and CDR2 FQNEAQ (reference sequence). Here the CDR3 DNA reads TGTGCCAGCAGCTTAGAGACTAGCGGGATCCCAAGAGGCAATGAGCAGTTCTTC. Translating it yields CASSLETSGIPRGNEQFF.

The V and J genes are TRBV10-3 and TRBJ1-2, with TRBD1 matching 7 bases. CDR3 length equals 13 residues. The trim removed 6 bases at V and 8 bases at J, leaving 9 bases unmatched. Per germline, CDR1 ENHRY and CDR2 SYGVKD. In nucleotides, the CDR3 is TGTGCCATCAGCACTGACAGGGTGAGGGGCTACACCTTC. This translates into CAISTDRVRGYTF.